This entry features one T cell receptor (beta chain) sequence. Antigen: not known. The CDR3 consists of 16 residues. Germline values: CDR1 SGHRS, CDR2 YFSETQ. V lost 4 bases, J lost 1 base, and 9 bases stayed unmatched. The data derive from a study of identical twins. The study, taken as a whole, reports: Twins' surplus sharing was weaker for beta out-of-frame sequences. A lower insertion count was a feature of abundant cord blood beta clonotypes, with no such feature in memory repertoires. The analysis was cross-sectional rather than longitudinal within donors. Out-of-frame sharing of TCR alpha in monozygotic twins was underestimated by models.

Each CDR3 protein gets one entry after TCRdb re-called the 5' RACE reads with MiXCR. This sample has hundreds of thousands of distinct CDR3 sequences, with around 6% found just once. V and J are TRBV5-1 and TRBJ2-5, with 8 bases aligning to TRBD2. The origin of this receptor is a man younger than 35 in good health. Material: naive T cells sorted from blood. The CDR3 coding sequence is TGCGCCAGCAGCCCGGGGGGGAACCCGTTCCAAGAGACCCAGTACTTC. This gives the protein CASSPGGNPFQETQYF.